The present T cell receptor (beta chain) was sequenced within a study of Graves' ophthalmopathy and Graves' hyperthyroidism. The authors amplified TCR beta CDR3 regions, and they did so from RNA transcripts for repertoire sequencing. First-round RT-PCR used HTBI primers; second-round multiplex PCR followed. TCRdb redid the calling of the multiplex PCR reads with MiXCR, one entry per CDR3 protein. In the table there are about 1.2 million distinct CDR3 sequences, about two fifths of which are singletons. CDR3 length: 12 residues. The V end was cut by 5 bases, the J end by 10 bases, with 14 bases between. From germline, CDR1 is SGHNT and CDR2 YENEEA. Overall study findings and caveats: An 81.08% specificity and approximately 88% sensitivity were achieved by a 13-signature model that separated ophthalmopathy from stable hyperthyroidism. Both a roughly 70% sensitivity and an approximately 75% specificity characterized the model's predictions of ophthalmopathy progression. Blood also carried most expanded thyroid clonotypes exceeding 0.001 frequency.

Comment on this clonotype: The antigen is not known.

This sequence joins TRBV11-3 and TRBJ1-2; D is uncertain. Sequencing was done on a sample of peripheral blood or thyroid tissue (not recorded which). This receptor was identified in an adult man with Graves' hyperthyroidism. The CDR3 sequence: CASSRGRGDYTF. Written as DNA, the CDR3 is TGTGCCAGCAGCCGCGGGCGGGGAGACTACACCTTC.